The 15 T cell receptor beta chains listed next were all sequenced from one sample in a study of blood T cells in healthy people across ages. The authors ran a second PCR of about 6 to 12 cycles using a sample-barcoded 5' primer and a J-beta primer mix. TCRdb ran MiXCR on the 5' RACE reads and lists one entry per CDR3 protein. The sample records around 1,700,000 distinct CDR3 sequences, under 30% being singletons. Material for sequencing was blood. The receptor source for this set is a woman aged 25 to 39 in good health.

This clonotype was recorded a few times. The chain links TRBV20-1 to TRBJ2-5, with D unclear. CDR1 DFQATT and CDR2 SNEGSKA come from the germline V gene (reference sequence). Trimming cost V 6 bases and J 6 bases, with 14 bases left between them. CDR3 length: 12 residues. CDR3 nucleotide sequence: TGCAGTGCCATAGGCCCTGATAAGACCCAGTACTTC. This encodes CSAIGPDKTQYF.

This clonotype was recorded at least ten times. The gene calls are TRBV25-1 and TRBJ2-5; 7 nucleotides agree with TRBD1. CDR1 is MGHDK and CDR2 is SYGVNS in the germline V gene. V lost 7 bases, J lost 4 bases, and 6 bases stayed unmatched. This CDR3 has 13 amino acids. CDR3 region: CASTGRQGETQYF. As DNA, the CDR3 is TGTGCCAGCACTGGGAGACAGGGAGAGACCCAGTACTTC. The whole variable domain, remainder taken from reference TRBV25-1 and TRBJ2-5, is EADIYQTPRYLVIGTGKKITLECSQTMGHDKMYWYQQDPGMELHLIHYSYGVNSTEKGDLSSESTVSRIRTEHFPLTLESARPSHTSQYLCASTGRQGETQYFGPGTRLLVL.

The chain has TRBV7-9 and TRBJ2-1; D is ambiguous. CDR1 is SEHNR, CDR2 FQNEAQ, per germline (reference sequence). V gave up 1 base and J gave up 9 bases, with 13 bases separating them. CDR3 size: 14 residues. The CDR3 reads CASSLVASDGEQFF. CDR3 bases: TGTGCCAGCAGCTTAGTCGCGAGCGACGGTGAGCAGTTCTTC.

The rearrangement joins TRBV11-2 to TRBJ2-5; 8 nucleotides match TRBD2. Germline V CDR1 and CDR2: SGHAT, FQNNGV. Germline trimming cut 3 bases from V and 2 bases from J; bases unmatched to any gene: 5. The CDR3 has 15 residues. CDR3 in amino acids: CASSFSSGAQETQYF. In DNA, the CDR3 is TGTGCCAGCAGCTTTAGTAGCGGGGCGCAAGAGACCCAGTACTTC.

Comment on this clonotype: At one of its ends the junction is not consistent with the germline gene, which may arise from a read error. This chain uses TRBV11-1 with TRBJ2-1; D is possibly TRBD1 or TRBD2 (5 bases each). The CDR3 has 17 residues. Per the germline V gene, CDR1 is SGHAT and CDR2 is FQDESV (reference sequence). The CDR3 protein is CAGSLQSTGLRGNEQFF. CDR3 nucleotides: TGTGCCGGCAGCCTCCAGTCAACGGGGCTCCGTGGAAATGAGCAGTTCTTC.

This clonotype was observed many times. V gene TRBV12-3 or TRBV12-4 combines with J gene TRBJ2-7; no clear D gene. V lost 1 base to trimming and J lost 4 bases, with 8 bases between them. This CDR3 contains 13 residues. CDR3 loop: CASSLVSRYEQYF. For the CDR3, the DNA is TGTGCCAGCAGTTTAGTATCTCGGTACGAGCAGTACTTC.

Many counts were recorded for this clonotype. The chain has TRBV7-2 and TRBJ2-7, with D perhaps assigned TRBD1 or TRBD2 (7 bases each). The CDR3 is made up of 14 amino acids. V lost 8 bases and J lost 6, with 20 bases in between. CDR1 is SGHTA, CDR2 FQGNSA, per germline. For the CDR3, the DNA is TGTGCCAGCTTACTCCGGGGCAGGGGGGGCGAGCAGTACTTC. It translates to CASLLRGRGGEQYF.

This chain links TRBV2 with TRBJ2-1; TRBD2 agrees at 11 bases. CDR3 length equals 15 residues. J was trimmed by 6 bases and V by 7 bases; bases with no gene match: 8. The germline CDR1 and CDR2 sequences are SNHLY and FYNNEI. The CDR3 bases are TGTGCCAGCAAAGAAATAGCGGGGGGGAGCAATGAGCAGTTCTTC. Its protein is CASKEIAGGSNEQFF.

V is TRBV6-2 or TRBV6-3 and J is TRBJ1-5; D perhaps matches TRBD1 (5 bases). The CDR3 has 15 amino acids. V gave up 5 bases and J gave up 4 bases, with 15 bases separating them. CDR1 and CDR2 from the germline V gene are MNHEY and SVGEGT. The CDR3 here is CASSLTSGQNQPQHF. CDR3 DNA sequence: TGTGCCAGCAGTCTGACTTCAGGGCAGAATCAGCCCCAGCATTTT.

The rearrangement uses TRBV20-1 and TRBJ2-1; TRBD2 matches 11 bases. The germline V gene encodes CDR1 DFQATT and CDR2 SNEGSKA (reference sequence). The CDR3 has 16 amino acids. The junction had 1 base not matched to a gene; V was cut back by 0 bases and J by 0 bases. The CDR3, as DNA: TGCAGTGCTAGAGATACTAGCGGGAGCTCCTACAATGAGCAGTTCTTC. Translating gives CSARDTSGSSYNEQFF.

The table lists this clonotype with a few counts. The chain is built from TRBV29-1 and TRBJ2-5; D unresolved. Deletions cut 4 bases from V and 5 bases from J, with 14 bases between. Germline V gene lookup returns CDR1 SQVTM and CDR2 ANQGSEA. This CDR3 has 13 amino acids. CDR3 in amino acids: CSVASLLRETQYF. CDR3 coding DNA: TGCAGCGTTGCTTCTCTTCTTCGGGAGACCCAGTACTTC. The whole variable domain, filled in from reference TRBV29-1 and TRBJ2-5, reads SAVISQKPSRDICQRGTSLTIQCQVDSQVTMMFWYRQQPGQSLTLIATANQGSEATYESGFVIDKFPISRPNLTFSTLTVSNMSPEDSSIYLCSVASLLRETQYFGPGTRLLVL.

This chain joins TRBV7-2 and TRBJ2-1; 15 bases line up with TRBD2. Germline CDR1 SGHTA, CDR2 FQGNSA. Germline trimming cut 1 base from V and 3 bases from J; bases unmatched to any gene: 4. The CDR3 is 18 amino acids. In DNA form, the CDR3 reads TGTGCCAGCAGCTTAGTCCCGGGACTAGCGGGAGGCTACAATGAGCAGTTCTTC. It is translated as CASSLVPGLAGGYNEQFF.

There are many counts of this clonotype. The chain recombines TRBV12-3 or TRBV12-4 with TRBJ2-7, with a weak D call TRBD2 (5 bases). This CDR3 region has 14 residues. V lost 3 bases and J 5 bases, leaving 14 bases between the germline ends. The CDR3: CASSLGRFVDEQYF. The DNA of the CDR3 is TGTGCCAGCAGTTTGGGGAGATTTGTCGACGAGCAGTACTTC.

This clonotype came up a few times. V and J are TRBV6-5 and TRBJ1-6; D remains ambiguous. CDR1 is MNHEY, CDR2 SVGAGI, per germline. Trimming stripped 0 bases from V and 0 bases from J, with 6 bases between. The CDR3 is 16 amino acids. The CDR3 DNA sequence: TGTGCCAGCAGTTACTCTAGGAGCTCCTATAATTCACCCCTCCACTTT. It yields the protein CASSYSRSSYNSPLHF.

The chain links TRBV19 to TRBJ1-5; 9 bases agree with TRBD1. The CDR3 has 18 amino acids. The germline V gene has CDR1 LNHDA and CDR2 SQIVND (reference sequence). With V trimmed by 0 bases and J by 1 base, 7 bases remained unmatched. Here the CDR3 reads CASSIDSSQGASNQPQHF. CDR3 DNA sequence: TGTGCCAGTAGTATAGATTCTTCACAGGGGGCGAGCAATCAGCCCCAGCATTTT.